This T cell receptor (beta chain) was captured in a study of CD8+CD57+ T cells in acquired aplastic anemia. About the study: CD4+ cell libraries from healthy donors averaged approximately 10 million reads. Study-level points and caveats: Levels of CD8+ Simpson's diversity were not significantly distinct in patients versus controls. Sharing between patients and controls was observed for roughly 30 CD8+ CDR3 sequences.

The CDR3 totals 13 residues. Germline CDR1 SGHTA, CDR2 FQGNSA. For CDR3 and TCR beta VDJ profiling, genomic DNA was the template used. TCRdb recomputed calls from the reads with MiXCR, one row per CDR3 protein. The data contain some 410,000 distinct CDR3 sequences, 65% to 75% of them seen just once; the ten biggest clones take up under 5%. As concerns this clonotype: Its cognate antigen is unknown. The germline gene is not matched at one end of the junction; a read error may be the cause.

The sample comprised sorted CD4+, CD8+, or CD8+CD57+ T cells (not recorded which) from PBMCs. This rearrangement joins TRBV7-2 to TRBJ2-2; tentative D call: TRBD2 (5 bases). The receptor comes from a human donor in good health, serving as a control. The CDR3 DNA is TGCGCCAGCAGCCAACTGGCCGCCGGGGAGCCGTTTTTT. Amino acids: CASSQLAAGEPFF.